The next 6 T cell receptor beta chains were all read from a single sample in a study of breast tumors, draining lymph nodes, adjacent tissues. TCRdb ran MiXCR on the multiplex PCR reads and lists one entry per CDR3 protein. The sample yields about 200,000 distinct CDR3 sequences, roughly 31% seen once. Breast cancer patients provided tissue from their axillary draining lymph nodes. Sample: axillary lymph node tissue. These receptors all come from a female donor with breast cancer. Some clones in this sample may be carry-over from other donors' samples.

In this sample, this clonotype turned up many times. The chain uses TRBV7-2 and TRBJ2-5, with 9 bases lining up with TRBD1. Germline V CDR1 and CDR2: SGHTA, FQGNSA. V trimming: 3 bases; J trimming: 2 bases; junction bases outside the gene matches: 4. The CDR3 is 15 amino acids. CDR3 sequence (DNA): TGTGCCAGCAGCTTCCAACAGGGGGCTCAAGAGACCCAGTACTTC. This gives the protein CASSFQQGAQETQYF.

CDR3 amino acids: CASSLFGKYNSPLHF. CDR3 DNA sequence: TGCGCCAGCAGCTTGTTTGGGAAATATAATTCACCCCTCCACTTT. The genes are TRBV5-1 and TRBJ1-6; D call uncertain. This CDR3 contains 15 residues. Germline CDR1 reads SGHRS; CDR2 reads YFSETQ. V dropped 1 base and J dropped 4 bases, with 9 bases sitting between them.

This clonotype was counted between two and nine times. A read error may be the cause here, since a much bigger clone is one base away. The gene calls are TRBV18 and TRBJ2-5, with 9 bases lining up with TRBD1. Germline trimming cut 8 bases from V and 2 bases from J; bases unmatched to any gene: 9. There are 15 residues in the CDR3. Germline loops: CDR1 KGHSH, CDR2 LQKENI. CDR3 region: CASTDGTGWQETQYF. The CDR3 nucleotides read TGTGCCAGCACGGACGGGACAGGGTGGCAAGAGACCCAGTACTTC.

A remark on this clonotype: Given a much more abundant clone one base away, this may be a read error. The genes are TRBV6-5 and TRBJ2-7, with D perhaps TRBD2 (5 bases). Germline V lookup: CDR1 MNHEY, CDR2 SVGAGI. CDR3 length: 17 residues. Between the trimmed V and J ends, which lost 2 bases and 2 bases, there was a span of 19 bases. CDR3 nucleotide sequence: TGTGCCAGCAGTTACGTTGGGAGTAGCAGGCTACCCTACGAGCAGTACTTC. This gives the protein CASSYVGSSRLPYEQYF.

Ten or more counts support this clonotype. The gene calls are TRBV3-1 and TRBJ2-1; D gene unclear. Trimming removed 2 bases at V and 8 bases at J, with 7 bases between. Per germline, CDR1 LGHDT and CDR2 YNNKEL (reference sequence). This CDR3 comprises 12 residues. The CDR3 DNA is TGTGCCAGCAGCCAAAGCATCCATGAGCAGTTCTTC. This gives the protein CASSQSIHEQFF.

The V and J genes are TRBV5-1 and TRBJ1-1; D is perhaps TRBD1 (6 bases). This CDR3 contains 13 residues. Trimming removed 0 bases from V and 7 bases from J, with 10 bases in between. Germline V gene lookup returns CDR1 SGHRS and CDR2 YFSETQ. In DNA form, the CDR3 reads TGCGCCAGCAGCTTGGCCCCAGGGGATGAAGCTTTCTTT. Amino acids: CASSLAPGDEAFF.